This is a list of T cell receptor beta chains from one sample in a study of technical replicates of blood from a handful of donors. The repertoire was sequenced with immunoSEQ multiplex PCR; TCRdb's copy has only in-frame clones and lacks some. Here the sample spans tens of thousands of clones, around 86% being singletons. Specimen: PBMCs. The receptors stem from a human donor in good health. Some clones in this sample may be carry-over from other donors' samples. The CDR3 runs from the conserved cysteine through the conserved F or W. The D gene is left open where the match is weak. Clone size is not always given. Where it is, it says once, few, many or a class for expanded clones.

d_gene: TRBD1; j_gene: TRBJ2-6; v_gene: TRBV2; abundance: .; CDR3aa: CASSSGQGLSSGANVLTF; CDR3nt: TGTGCCAGCAGCTCCGGACAGGGGCTAAGCTCTGGGGCCAACGTCCTGACTTTC
d_gene: TRBD1; j_gene: TRBJ1-3; v_gene: TRBV2; abundance: .; CDR3aa: CASSGGDRGRVGNTIYF; CDR3nt: TGTGCCAGCAGTGGGGGGGACAGGGGGCGTGTTGGAAACACCATATATTTT
d_gene: TRBD1; j_gene: TRBJ1-5; v_gene: TRBV5-4; abundance: .; CDR3aa: CASSLGGQLNQPQHF; CDR3nt: TGTGCCAGCAGCTTAGGGGGACAGTTAAATCAGCCCCAGCATTTT
d_gene: .; j_gene: TRBJ1-1; v_gene: TRBV7-9; abundance: .; CDR3aa: CASSPRGTSEAFF; CDR3nt: TGTGCCAGCAGCCCACGAGGGACATCTGAAGCTTTCTTT
d_gene: .; j_gene: TRBJ2-7; v_gene: TRBV7-9; abundance: .; CDR3aa: CASSLIPGREQYF; CDR3nt: TGTGCCAGCAGCTTAATACCTGGGCGCGAGCAGTACTTC
d_gene: .; j_gene: TRBJ1-1; v_gene: TRBV4-3; abundance: .; CDR3aa: CASSQGQGRTEAFF; CDR3nt: TGCGCCAGCAGCCAAGGGCAGGGAAGAACTGAAGCTTTCTTT
d_gene: TRBD2; j_gene: TRBJ2-7; v_gene: TRBV27; abundance: .; CDR3aa: CASIRGTSGSHEQYF; CDR3nt: TGTGCCAGCATCCGTGGGACTAGCGGGTCCCACGAGCAGTACTTC
d_gene: .; j_gene: TRBJ1-4; v_gene: TRBV14; abundance: .; CDR3aa: CASSQGGQSTNEKLFF; CDR3nt: TGTGCCAGCAGCCAAGGAGGACAGTCAACTAATGAAAAACTGTTTTTT
d_gene: TRBD1; j_gene: TRBJ2-2; v_gene: TRBV2; abundance: .; CDR3aa: CASKGAAGELFF; CDR3nt: TGTGCCAGCAAGGGGGCGGCCGGGGAGCTGTTTTTT
d_gene: .; j_gene: TRBJ2-7; v_gene: TRBV11-2; abundance: .; CDR3aa: CASSLLDGGRRAYEQYF; CDR3nt: TGTGCCAGCAGCTTACTTGATGGGGGTCGGAGGGCCTACGAGCAGTACTTC
d_gene: .; j_gene: TRBJ2-7; v_gene: TRBV30; abundance: few; CDR3aa: CAWSDSYEQYF; CDR3nt: TGTGCCTGGAGTGACAGCTACGAGCAGTACTTC
d_gene: .; j_gene: TRBJ2-7; v_gene: TRBV6-5; abundance: .; CDR3aa: CASSYFGGAYEQYF; CDR3nt: TGTGCCAGCAGTTACTTCGGCGGAGCCTACGAGCAGTACTTC
d_gene: .; j_gene: TRBJ2-3; v_gene: TRBV18; abundance: .; CDR3aa: CASSLGHLFVDTQYF; CDR3nt: TGTGCCAGCTCCCTTGGACATCTTTTTGTAGATACGCAGTATTTT
d_gene: TRBD1; j_gene: TRBJ1-4; v_gene: TRBV7-9; abundance: .; CDR3aa: CASSSGTGGEKLFF; CDR3nt: TGTGCCAGCAGCTCCGGGACAGGGGGTGAAAAACTGTTTTTT
d_gene: .; j_gene: TRBJ1-4; v_gene: TRBV15; abundance: .; CDR3aa: CATSRRGSNEKLFF; CDR3nt: TGTGCCACCAGCAGAAGAGGGTCTAATGAAAAACTGTTTTTT
d_gene: .; j_gene: TRBJ1-1; v_gene: TRBV18; abundance: .; CDR3aa: CASSPDQIKTVPEAFF; CDR3nt: TGTGCCAGCTCACCGGACCAAATAAAGACAGTCCCTGAAGCTTTCTTT
d_gene: .; j_gene: TRBJ2-1; v_gene: TRBV7-3; abundance: .; CDR3aa: CASSSRTEREQFF; CDR3nt: TGTGCCAGCAGCTCAAGGACAGAGCGCGAGCAGTTCTTC
d_gene: .; j_gene: TRBJ1-2; v_gene: TRBV10-3; abundance: .; CDR3aa: CAISEGQGTYGYTF; CDR3nt: TGTGCCATCAGTGAGGGTCAGGGGACCTATGGCTACACCTTC
d_gene: .; j_gene: TRBJ1-1; v_gene: TRBV19; abundance: .; CDR3aa: CASNRRERTEAFF; CDR3nt: TGTGCCAGTAATCGGCGGGAGAGGACTGAAGCTTTCTTT
d_gene: TRBD1; j_gene: TRBJ1-1; v_gene: TRBV4-1; abundance: .; CDR3aa: CASSQAGGSSEAFF; CDR3nt: TGCGCCAGCAGCCAAGCAGGGGGCTCTTCTGAAGCTTTCTTT
d_gene: .; j_gene: TRBJ2-7; v_gene: TRBV13; abundance: .; CDR3aa: CASSLGLGTLTYEQYF; CDR3nt: TGTGCCAGCAGCTTAGGTCTCGGGACACTTACCTACGAGCAGTACTTC
d_gene: TRBD1; j_gene: TRBJ2-1; v_gene: TRBV10-3; abundance: .; CDR3aa: CAIKNDRAFYNEQFF; CDR3nt: TGTGCCATCAAGAATGACAGGGCGTTTTACAATGAGCAGTTCTTC
d_gene: TRBD1; j_gene: TRBJ2-3; v_gene: TRBV15; abundance: .; CDR3aa: CATSRDYGRGRSTDTQYF; CDR3nt: TGTGCCACCAGCAGAGATTATGGAAGGGGGCGAAGCACAGATACGCAGTATTTT
d_gene: TRBD2; j_gene: TRBJ2-7; v_gene: TRBV27; abundance: .; CDR3aa: CASKEGGLYEQYF; CDR3nt: TGTGCCAGCAAGGAGGGAGGGCTCTACGAGCAGTACTTC
d_gene: TRBD2; j_gene: TRBJ2-1; v_gene: TRBV7-8; abundance: .; CDR3aa: CASSPLGGLAGVENEQFF; CDR3nt: TGTGCCAGCAGCCCCCTTGGTGGCTTAGCGGGAGTGGAAAATGAGCAGTTCTTC
d_gene: TRBD2; j_gene: TRBJ2-1; v_gene: TRBV5-8; abundance: .; CDR3aa: CASSFLRSGRTYNEQFF; CDR3nt: TGTGCCAGCAGCTTTCTTCGTAGCGGGAGGACGTACAATGAGCAGTTCTTC
d_gene: TRBD2; j_gene: TRBJ2-1; v_gene: TRBV5-4; abundance: .; CDR3aa: CASSLALAGANNEQFF; CDR3nt: TGTGCCAGCAGCTTGGCCCTAGCGGGGGCAAACAATGAGCAGTTCTTC
d_gene: TRBD1; j_gene: TRBJ1-1; v_gene: TRBV30; abundance: .; CDR3aa: CALQDRGAFF; CDR3nt: TGTGCCTTACAAGACAGGGGTGCTTTCTTT
d_gene: TRBD1; j_gene: TRBJ2-3; v_gene: TRBV6-1; abundance: .; CDR3aa: CASSEGQGADTQYF; CDR3nt: TGTGCCAGCAGTGAAGGACAGGGGGCAGATACGCAGTATTTT
d_gene: .; j_gene: TRBJ2-2; v_gene: TRBV4-2; abundance: .; CDR3aa: CASSQEIGEPGELFF; CDR3nt: TGTGCCAGCAGCCAAGAGATCGGAGAACCCGGGGAGCTGTTTTTT
d_gene: TRBD2; j_gene: TRBJ2-5; v_gene: TRBV5-1; abundance: once; CDR3aa: CASSSQILANKETQYF; CDR3nt: TGCGCCAGCAGCTCGCAAATACTAGCGAATAAAGAGACCCAGTACTTC
d_gene: TRBD2; j_gene: TRBJ2-5; v_gene: TRBV10-1; abundance: .; CDR3aa: CASSPGTSGDQETQYF; CDR3nt: TGCGCCAGCAGTCCTGGGACTAGCGGGGACCAAGAGACCCAGTACTTC
d_gene: TRBD1; j_gene: TRBJ1-2; v_gene: TRBV9; abundance: .; CDR3aa: CASSILPGQGYGYTF; CDR3nt: TGTGCCAGCAGCATACTGCCGGGACAGGGGTATGGCTACACCTTC
d_gene: TRBD1; j_gene: TRBJ1-2; v_gene: TRBV30; abundance: .; CDR3aa: CAWVGGQGLYGYTF; CDR3nt: TGTGCCTGGGTAGGGGGACAGGGGCTGTATGGCTACACCTTC
d_gene: TRBD1; j_gene: TRBJ1-1; v_gene: TRBV11-1; abundance: .; CDR3aa: CASSQGDLNTEAFF; CDR3nt: TGTGCCAGCAGCCAGGGGGATCTTAACACTGAAGCTTTCTTT
d_gene: .; j_gene: TRBJ2-6; v_gene: TRBV19; abundance: .; CDR3aa: CASSLDPRGANVLTF; CDR3nt: TGTGCCAGTAGTCTAGACCCTAGGGGGGCCAACGTCCTGACTTTC
d_gene: .; j_gene: TRBJ1-6; v_gene: TRBV21-1; abundance: .; CDR3aa: CASSQVGQSPSPLHF; CDR3nt: TGTGCCAGCAGCCAGGTCGGTCAAAGCCCTTCACCCCTCCACTTT
d_gene: .; j_gene: TRBJ2-7; v_gene: TRBV10-3; abundance: .; CDR3aa: CAISATSRRTYEQYF; CDR3nt: TGTGCCATCAGTGCAACTAGCAGGAGGACCTACGAGCAGTACTTC
d_gene: TRBD1; j_gene: TRBJ2-2; v_gene: TRBV5-1; abundance: .; CDR3aa: CASSSDRGTGELFF; CDR3nt: TGCGCCAGCAGCTCGGACAGGGGCACCGGGGAGCTGTTTTTT
d_gene: TRBD2; j_gene: TRBJ2-3; v_gene: TRBV4-1; abundance: .; CDR3aa: CASSPTSGRADTQYF; CDR3nt: TGCGCCAGCAGCCCCACTAGCGGGAGGGCCGATACGCAGTATTTT
d_gene: .; j_gene: TRBJ2-2; v_gene: TRBV9; abundance: .; CDR3aa: CASSVATNTGELFF; CDR3nt: TGTGCCAGCAGCGTAGCTACGAACACCGGGGAGCTGTTTTTT
d_gene: .; j_gene: TRBJ2-5; v_gene: TRBV7-2; abundance: .; CDR3aa: CASSLDRGGGPWETQYF; CDR3nt: TGTGCCAGCAGCTTAGATCGAGGGGGGGGGCCCTGGGAGACCCAGTACTTC
d_gene: .; j_gene: TRBJ2-6; v_gene: TRBV4-2; abundance: .; CDR3aa: CASSQDWRRNSGANVLTF; CDR3nt: TGTGCCAGCAGCCAAGATTGGCGGAGAAACTCTGGGGCCAACGTCCTGACTTTC
d_gene: .; j_gene: TRBJ1-4; v_gene: TRBV4-2; abundance: .; CDR3aa: CASSQDTWGGANEKLFF; CDR3nt: TGTGCCAGCAGCCAAGATACATGGGGAGGAGCTAATGAAAAACTGTTTTTT
d_gene: .; j_gene: TRBJ1-1; v_gene: TRBV18; abundance: .; CDR3aa: CASSSRTAPLNTEAFF; CDR3nt: TGTGCCAGCTCAAGTCGAACAGCCCCTCTTAACACTGAAGCTTTCTTT
d_gene: TRBD1; j_gene: TRBJ1-1; v_gene: TRBV7-9; abundance: .; CDR3aa: CASRQDRGLGDTEAFF; CDR3nt: TGTGCCAGCAGGCAGGACAGGGGGCTAGGGGACACTGAAGCTTTCTTT
d_gene: .; j_gene: TRBJ1-2; v_gene: TRBV30; abundance: .; CDR3aa: CAWSGLMGANYGYTF; CDR3nt: TGTGCCTGGAGTGGCCTTATGGGAGCTAACTATGGCTACACCTTC
d_gene: .; j_gene: TRBJ2-4; v_gene: TRBV27; abundance: .; CDR3aa: CASSSQGGDIQYF; CDR3nt: TGTGCCAGCAGTTCACAGGGGGGGGACATTCAGTACTTC
d_gene: TRBD2; j_gene: TRBJ2-2; v_gene: TRBV5-1; abundance: .; CDR3aa: CASSKALAETGELFF; CDR3nt: TGCGCCAGCAGCAAGGCGCTAGCGGAAACCGGGGAGCTGTTTTTT
d_gene: TRBD1; j_gene: TRBJ1-5; v_gene: TRBV9; abundance: .; CDR3aa: CASSAGTGGQNQPQHF; CDR3nt: TGTGCCAGCAGCGCCGGGACAGGGGGTCAGAATCAGCCCCAGCATTTT
d_gene: .; j_gene: TRBJ1-1; v_gene: TRBV4-3; abundance: .; CDR3aa: CASSQDKNTEAFF; CDR3nt: TGCGCCAGCAGCCAAGATAAGAACACTGAAGCTTTCTTT
d_gene: .; j_gene: TRBJ1-1; v_gene: TRBV19; abundance: .; CDR3aa: CASSPNRVTEAFF; CDR3nt: TGTGCCAGTAGTCCTAACAGGGTCACTGAAGCTTTCTTT
d_gene: TRBD1; j_gene: TRBJ1-2; v_gene: TRBV11-1; abundance: few; CDR3aa: CASSRDRGDYGYTF; CDR3nt: TGTGCCAGCAGCCGGGACAGGGGAGACTATGGCTACACCTTC
d_gene: .; j_gene: TRBJ1-2; v_gene: TRBV29-1; abundance: .; CDR3aa: CSARQPNYGYTF; CDR3nt: TGCAGCGCCCGACAGCCTAACTATGGCTACACCTTC
d_gene: TRBD2; j_gene: TRBJ2-3; v_gene: TRBV7-9; abundance: .; CDR3aa: CASINVLAGGPRVMQYF; CDR3nt: TGTGCCAGCATAAACGTACTAGCGGGGGGGCCAAGGGTCATGCAGTATTTT
d_gene: .; j_gene: TRBJ2-3; v_gene: TRBV9; abundance: .; CDR3aa: CASSVSGVGTDTQYF; CDR3nt: TGTGCCAGCAGCGTTTCAGGGGTGGGTACAGATACGCAGTATTTT
d_gene: .; j_gene: TRBJ2-7; v_gene: TRBV7-2; abundance: .; CDR3aa: CASSFRWDLAMTYEQYF; CDR3nt: TGTGCCAGCAGCTTCAGGTGGGACCTAGCGATGACCTACGAGCAGTACTTC
d_gene: .; j_gene: TRBJ2-1; v_gene: TRBV7-9; abundance: .; CDR3aa: CASSSLDSRNEQFF; CDR3nt: TGTGCCAGCAGCTCATTGGACTCACGCAATGAGCAGTTCTTC
d_gene: .; j_gene: TRBJ2-3; v_gene: TRBV30; abundance: .; CDR3aa: CALTETDTQYF; CDR3nt: TGTGCCTTGACTGAAACAGATACGCAGTATTTT
d_gene: TRBD1; j_gene: TRBJ1-2; v_gene: TRBV2; abundance: .; CDR3aa: CASSEGGQGYYGYTF; CDR3nt: TGTGCCAGCAGTGAAGGGGGACAGGGCTACTATGGCTACACCTTC